The clone carrying this TCR beta chain was seen ten or more times. The CDR3 covers 13 residues. V was clipped by 6 bases and J by 5 bases, with 14 bases between them. Germline lookup yields CDR1 SQVTM and CDR2 ANQGSEA. This specimen comes from a study of beta chain features in type 1 diabetes. Sequenced material consisted of expressed TCRB transcripts (all of the isolated RNA was reverse transcribed). The average read count of naive, central memory and regulatory T cell samples was approximately 4 million. Sequencing was performed with immunoSEQ multiplex PCR; in TCRdb, only in-frame clones are kept and a portion is missing. The sample consists of approximately 150,000 clones, about 9.4% of them appearing once. The single heparinised draw taken from each donor contained roughly 110 mL of blood on average.

Input material: naive CD4+ T cells from blood. The TCR sequence derives from a man in his late teens or twenties in good health. The chain uses TRBV29-1 and TRBJ1-5; a weak D match, TRBD1 (6 bases). The CDR3, as DNA: TGCAGCGTCTCCAGGGGAGGGGATCAGCCCCAGCATTTT. Encoded protein: CSVSRGGDQPQHF.